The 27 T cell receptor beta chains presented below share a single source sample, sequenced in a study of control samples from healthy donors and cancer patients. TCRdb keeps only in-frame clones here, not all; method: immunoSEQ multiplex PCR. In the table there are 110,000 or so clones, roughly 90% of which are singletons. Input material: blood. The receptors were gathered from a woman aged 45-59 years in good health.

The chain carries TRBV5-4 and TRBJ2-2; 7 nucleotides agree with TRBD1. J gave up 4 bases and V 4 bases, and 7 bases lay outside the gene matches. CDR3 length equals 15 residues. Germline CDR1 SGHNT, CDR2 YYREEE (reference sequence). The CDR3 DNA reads TGTGCCAGCAGCCGAGCCGGGACAGCCACCGGGGAGCTGTTTTTT. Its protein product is CASSRAGTATGELFF.

The CDR3 sequence is CASERDRGMDTQYF. For the CDR3, the DNA is TGTGCCAGCGAAAGGGACAGGGGAATGGATACGCAGTATTTT. The chain links TRBV11-2 to TRBJ2-3, with 10 bases identical to TRBD1. The J segment lost 6 bases and the V segment lost 8 bases, leaving 8 bases of the junction unmatched. This CDR3 is 14 amino acids long. The germline V gene has CDR1 SGHAT and CDR2 FQNNGV.

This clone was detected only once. DNA for the CDR3: TGCAGCGTTAGGGCAGCAACTAATGAAAAACTGTTTTTT. Its translation: CSVRAATNEKLFF. The J gene is TRBJ1-4, the V gene TRBV29-1; D is uncertain. From germline, CDR1 is SQVTM and CDR2 ANQGSEA. The CDR3 extends over 13 amino acids. Trimming removed 5 bases at V and 0 bases at J, with 7 bases between.

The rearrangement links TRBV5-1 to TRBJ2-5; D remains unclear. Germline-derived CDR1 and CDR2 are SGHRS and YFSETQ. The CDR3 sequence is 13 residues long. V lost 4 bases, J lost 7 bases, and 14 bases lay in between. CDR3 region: CASSVEVLGTQYF. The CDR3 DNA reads TGCGCCAGCAGCGTCGAAGTGTTGGGGACCCAGTACTTC.

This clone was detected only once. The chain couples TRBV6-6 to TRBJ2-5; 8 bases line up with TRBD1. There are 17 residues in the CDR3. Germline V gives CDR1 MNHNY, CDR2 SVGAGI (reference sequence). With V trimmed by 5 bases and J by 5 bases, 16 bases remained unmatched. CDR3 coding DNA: TGTGCCAGCAGTCACCCCCGGGACAGGCAATCCTGGGAGACCCAGTACTTC. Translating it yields CASSHPRDRQSWETQYF.

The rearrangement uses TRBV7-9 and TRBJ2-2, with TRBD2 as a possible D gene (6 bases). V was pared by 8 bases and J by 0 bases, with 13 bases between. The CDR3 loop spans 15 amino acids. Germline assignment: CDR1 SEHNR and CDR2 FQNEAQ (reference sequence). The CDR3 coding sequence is TGTGCCAGCGGAAAAGCGGGCACGAACACCGGGGAGCTGTTTTTT. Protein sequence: CASGKAGTNTGELFF. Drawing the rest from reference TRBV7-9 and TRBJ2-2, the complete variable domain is DTGVSQNPRHKITKRGQNVTFRCDPISEHNRLYWYRQTLGQGPEFLTYFQNEAQLEKSRLLSDRFSAERPKGSFSTLEIQRTEQGDSAMYLCASGKAGTNTGELFFGEGSRLTVL.

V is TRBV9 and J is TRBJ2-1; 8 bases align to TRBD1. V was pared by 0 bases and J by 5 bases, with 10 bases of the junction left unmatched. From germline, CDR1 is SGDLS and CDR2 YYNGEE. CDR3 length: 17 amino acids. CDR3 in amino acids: CASSVAITGGYDNEQFF. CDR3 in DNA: TGTGCCAGCAGCGTAGCTATAACAGGGGGGTACGACAATGAGCAGTTCTTC.

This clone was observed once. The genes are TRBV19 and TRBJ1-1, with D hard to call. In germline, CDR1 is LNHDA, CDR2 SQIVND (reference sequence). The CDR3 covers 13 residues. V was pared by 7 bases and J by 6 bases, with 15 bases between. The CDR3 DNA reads TGTGCCAGTACCTGGAGACCAACGGCTGAAGCTTTCTTT. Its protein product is CASTWRPTAEAFF.

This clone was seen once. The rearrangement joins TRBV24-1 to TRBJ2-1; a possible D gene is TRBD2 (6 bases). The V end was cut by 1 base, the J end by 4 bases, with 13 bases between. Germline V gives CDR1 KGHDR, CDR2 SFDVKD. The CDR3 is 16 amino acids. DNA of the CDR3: TGTGCCACCAGTGATTTTTCTGGACTAACTTACAATGAGCAGTTCTTC. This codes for CATSDFSGLTYNEQFF.

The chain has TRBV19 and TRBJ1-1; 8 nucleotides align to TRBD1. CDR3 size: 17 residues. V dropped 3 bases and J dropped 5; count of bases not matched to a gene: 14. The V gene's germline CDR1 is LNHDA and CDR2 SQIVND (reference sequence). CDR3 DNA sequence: TGTGCCAGTAGTATGGTGCAGCAGGGGGCCCAGGGGACTGAAGCTTTCTTT. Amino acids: CASSMVQQGAQGTEAFF.

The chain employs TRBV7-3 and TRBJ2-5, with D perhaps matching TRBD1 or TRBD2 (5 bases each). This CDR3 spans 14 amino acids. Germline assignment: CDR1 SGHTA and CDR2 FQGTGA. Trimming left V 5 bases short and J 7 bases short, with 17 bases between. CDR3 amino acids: CASSTQPSGTTQYF. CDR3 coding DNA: TGTGCCAGCAGCACCCAGCCCAGTGGGACGACCCAGTACTTC.

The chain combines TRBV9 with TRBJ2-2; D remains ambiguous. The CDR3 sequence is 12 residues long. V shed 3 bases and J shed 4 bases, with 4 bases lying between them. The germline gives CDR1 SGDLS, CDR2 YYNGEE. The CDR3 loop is CASSGITGELFF. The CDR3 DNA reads TGTGCCAGCAGCGGAATCACCGGGGAGCTGTTTTTT.

CDR3 sequence reads: CASSGSEGVRAFF. The CDR3 DNA reads TGTGCCAGCAGCGGATCGGAAGGGGTGCGAGCTTTCTTT. V and J are TRBV5-5 and TRBJ1-1, with D possibly being TRBD1 (5 bases). Germline lookup yields CDR1 SGHKS and CDR2 YYEKEE (reference sequence). The CDR3 length is 13 residues. Trimming shortened V by 4 bases and J by 10 bases, and 17 bases separated the two germline ends.

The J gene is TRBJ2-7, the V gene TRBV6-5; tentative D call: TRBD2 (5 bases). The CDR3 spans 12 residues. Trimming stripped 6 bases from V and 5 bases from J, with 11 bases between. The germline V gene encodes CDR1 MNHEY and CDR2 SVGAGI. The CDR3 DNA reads TGTGCCAGCAGCTCCCTGGGAGACGAGCAGTACTTC. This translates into CASSSLGDEQYF.

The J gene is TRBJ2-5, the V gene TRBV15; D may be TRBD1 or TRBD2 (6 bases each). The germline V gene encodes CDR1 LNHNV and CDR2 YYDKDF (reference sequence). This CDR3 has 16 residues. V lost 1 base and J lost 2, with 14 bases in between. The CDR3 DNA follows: TGTGCCACCAGCAGAGGCTCAAAAGGGGGGCAAGAGACCCAGTACTTC. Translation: CATSRGSKGGQETQYF.

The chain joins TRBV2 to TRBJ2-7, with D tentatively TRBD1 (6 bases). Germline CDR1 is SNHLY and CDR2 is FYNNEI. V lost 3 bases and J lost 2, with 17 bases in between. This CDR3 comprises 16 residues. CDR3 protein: CASSDAGVDFTYEQYV. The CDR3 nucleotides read TGTGCCAGCAGTGACGCAGGGGTCGACTTTACCTACGAGCAGTACGTC.

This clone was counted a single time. CDR3 amino acids: CASSGKGLSEQFF. The CDR3 DNA reads as TGTGCCAGCAGCGGGAAGGGCTTAAGTGAGCAGTTCTTC. The rearrangement joins TRBV9 to TRBJ2-1; D uncertain. V lost 3 bases, J lost 9 bases, and 13 bases lay in between. CDR1 is SGDLS, CDR2 YYNGEE, per germline. This CDR3 is built from 13 residues.

The CDR3 DNA is TGTGCCAGCAGCCGGACCGGTTCACCCCTCCACTTT. As protein: CASSRTGSPLHF. This chain connects TRBV7-8 to TRBJ1-6; D ambiguous. V shed 5 bases and J shed 9 bases, with 8 bases lying between them. The CDR3 spans 12 residues. The germline V gene has CDR1 SGHVS and CDR2 FQNEAQ.

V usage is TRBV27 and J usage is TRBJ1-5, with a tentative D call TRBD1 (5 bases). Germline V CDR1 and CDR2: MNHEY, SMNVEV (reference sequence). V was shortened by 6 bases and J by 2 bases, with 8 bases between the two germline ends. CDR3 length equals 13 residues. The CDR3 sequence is CASSLQGNQPQHF. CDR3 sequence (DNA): TGTGCCAGCAGCTTACAGGGCAATCAGCCCCAGCATTTT.

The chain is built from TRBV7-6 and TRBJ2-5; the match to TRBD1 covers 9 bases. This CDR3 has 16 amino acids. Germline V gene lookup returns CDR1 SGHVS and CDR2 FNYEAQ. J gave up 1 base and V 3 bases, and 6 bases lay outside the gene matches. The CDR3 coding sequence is TGTGCCAGCAGCTTTGGGACAGGGAAGTCCCAAGAGACCCAGTACTTC. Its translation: CASSFGTGKSQETQYF.

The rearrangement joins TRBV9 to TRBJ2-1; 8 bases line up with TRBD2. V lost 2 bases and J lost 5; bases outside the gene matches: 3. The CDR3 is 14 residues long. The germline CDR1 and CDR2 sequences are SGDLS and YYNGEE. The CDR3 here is CASSVSGANNEQFF. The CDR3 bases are TGTGCCAGCAGCGTTAGCGGGGCGAACAATGAGCAGTTCTTC. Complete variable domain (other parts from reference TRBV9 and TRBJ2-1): DSGVTQTPKHLITATGQRVTLRCSPRSGDLSVYWYQQSLDQGLQFLIQYYNGEERAKGNILERFSAQQFPDLHSELNLSSLELGDSALYFCASSVSGANNEQFFGPGTRLTVL.

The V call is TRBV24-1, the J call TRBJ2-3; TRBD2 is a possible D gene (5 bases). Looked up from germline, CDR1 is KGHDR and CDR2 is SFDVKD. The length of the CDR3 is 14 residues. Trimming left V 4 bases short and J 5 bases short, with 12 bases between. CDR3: CATSDSDWRDTQYF. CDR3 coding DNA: TGTGCCACCAGTGACTCGGACTGGAGAGATACGCAGTATTTT.

The DNA for the CDR3 is TGTGCCAGCAGTTTATCAATTACACTTCGGTCGGGAACGCAGTATTTT. Protein sequence: CASSLSITLRSGTQYF. J is TRBJ2-3 and V is TRBV27; maybe TRBD2 (5 bases). The CDR3 totals 16 residues. Germline CDR1 reads MNHEY; CDR2 reads SMNVEV (reference sequence). Trimming took off 0 bases at V and 9 bases at J, with 19 bases between the two ends.

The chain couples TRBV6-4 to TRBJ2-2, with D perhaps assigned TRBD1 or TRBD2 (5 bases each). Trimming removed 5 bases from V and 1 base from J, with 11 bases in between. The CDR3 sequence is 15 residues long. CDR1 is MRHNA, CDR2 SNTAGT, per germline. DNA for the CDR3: TGTGCCAGCAGTCCCGGGACCGGGAACACCGGGGAGCTGTTTTTT. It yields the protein CASSPGTGNTGELFF.

CDR3 amino acids: CASSPGEQETQYF. In DNA, the CDR3 is TGTGCCAGCTCACCGGGCGAGCAGGAGACCCAGTACTTC. This chain uses TRBV18 with TRBJ2-5; D is unresolved. V was trimmed by 3 bases and J by 5 bases, leaving 10 bases between them. Germline lookup yields CDR1 KGHSH and CDR2 LQKENI. The CDR3 runs 13 residues.

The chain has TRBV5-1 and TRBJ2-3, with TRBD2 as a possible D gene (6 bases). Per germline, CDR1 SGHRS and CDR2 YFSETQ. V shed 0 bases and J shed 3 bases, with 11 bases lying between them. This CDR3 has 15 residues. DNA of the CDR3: TGCGCCAGCAGCTTGGGGGAGACTAGGACAGATACGCAGTATTTT. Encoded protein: CASSLGETRTDTQYF.

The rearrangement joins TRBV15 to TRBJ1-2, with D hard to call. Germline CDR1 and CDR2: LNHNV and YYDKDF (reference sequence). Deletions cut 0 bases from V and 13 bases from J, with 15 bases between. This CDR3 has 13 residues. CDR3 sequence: CATSRDATPACTF. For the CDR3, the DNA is TGTGCCACCAGCAGAGATGCTACCCCGGCCTGCACCTTC.